One and the same sample provided the 26 T cell receptor beta chains below, sequenced in a study of CD8 T cells in Susac syndrome. RNA was extracted with the RNeasy kit, and a quantity of roughly 0.5 to 1 ug was reverse transcribed using random hexamers. TCRdb ran MiXCR on the immunoSEQ multiplex PCR reads and lists one entry per CDR3 protein. The sample consists of some 180,000 distinct CDR3 sequences, approximately 94% of them appearing once. What was sequenced was CD4+ T cells from PBMCs. The receptors were gathered from a human donor in good health.

The chain joins TRBV20-1 to TRBJ2-5, with 9 bases matching TRBD2. There are 15 residues in the CDR3. Germline V CDR1 and CDR2: DFQATT, SNEGSKA (reference sequence). The V gene end was trimmed by 2 bases and the J gene end by 4 bases; junction bases not matched to a gene: 8. The CDR3 reads CSARKLAGPGETQYF. The CDR3 DNA is TGCAGTGCTAGAAAACTAGCGGGCCCTGGAGAGACCCAGTACTTC.

V usage is TRBV9 and J usage is TRBJ2-5, with unresolved D. This CDR3 has 12 residues. V was cut by 4 bases and J by 5 bases, with 9 bases left in between. Germline CDR1 reads SGDLS; CDR2 reads YYNGEE. The CDR3 is CASSPHDETQYF. CDR3 bases: TGTGCCAGCAGCCCCCACGACGAGACCCAGTACTTC.

V gene TRBV30 combines with J gene TRBJ2-3; 10 bases match TRBD2. The length of the CDR3 is 15 residues. The germline V gene encodes CDR1 GTSNPN and CDR2 SVGIG (reference sequence). V lost 1 base and J lost 3; bases outside the gene matches: 4. The CDR3 DNA is TGTGCCTGGAGTGCCCTAGCGGGAGTTACAGATACGCAGTATTTT. The encoded protein is CAWSALAGVTDTQYF.

J is TRBJ2-3 and V is TRBV5-4; TRBD2 is a possible D gene (7 bases). V was pared by 0 bases and J by 0 bases, with 20 bases between. Per germline, CDR1 SGHNT and CDR2 YYREEE (reference sequence). This CDR3 comprises 19 residues. CDR3 nucleotides: TGTGCCAGCAGCTTGGCCGTTCTTGCTGGCGGGGGCAGCACAGATACGCAGTATTTT. Protein product: CASSLAVLAGGGSTDTQYF.

This chain links TRBV20-1 with TRBJ1-5; no firm D call. V dropped 0 bases and J dropped 6 bases, with 18 bases sitting between them. Germline V CDR1 and CDR2: DFQATT, SNEGSKA (reference sequence). CDR3 length: 16 residues. DNA of the CDR3: TGCAGTGCTAGAGATCGCATATCGGGTTTTGGTCAGCCCCAGCATTTT. It translates to CSARDRISGFGQPQHF.

The chain uses TRBV29-1 and TRBJ2-1; D unclear. CDR3 size: 10 residues. CDR1 and CDR2 (germline): SQVTM, ANQGSEA. The germline V and J ends were trimmed by 5 bases and 14 bases, with 13 bases remaining between them. The CDR3 DNA reads TGCAGCGTTCGGTCTACCTCGGAGTTCTTC. This sequence encodes CSVRSTSEFF.

The chain uses TRBV6-5 and TRBJ1-2; D call uncertain. Trimming shortened V by 8 bases and J by 8 bases, and 15 bases separated the two germline ends. The germline V gene encodes CDR1 MNHEY and CDR2 SVGAGI. This CDR3 has 12 residues. CDR3 sequence reads: CASRSFAGGYTF. CDR3 DNA: TGTGCCAGCCGCTCCTTTGCGGGCGGCTACACCTTC.

This clonotype was detected once. The chain is built from TRBV20-1 and TRBJ2-1; no reliable D call. The CDR3 length is 11 residues. Germline V gene data show CDR1 as DFQATT and CDR2 as SNEGSKA (reference sequence). With 7 bases removed from V and 6 bases from J, the gap between germline ends came to 10 bases. In DNA form, the CDR3 reads TGCAGTGTGGCCGACACCAATGAGCAGTTCTTC. Residues: CSVADTNEQFF.

The rearrangement links TRBV15 to TRBJ1-1; D is unresolved. Germline V gives CDR1 LNHNV, CDR2 YYDKDF (reference sequence). The CDR3 has 16 residues. V lost 0 bases, J lost 4 bases, and 15 bases lay in between. The CDR3: CATSRDGESWRTEAFF. As DNA, the CDR3 is TGTGCCACCAGCAGAGATGGGGAAAGTTGGCGCACTGAAGCTTTCTTT. The variable domain in full, completed from reference TRBV15 and TRBJ1-1, reads DAMVIQNPRYQVTQFGKPVTLSCSQTLNHNVMYWYQQKSSQAPKLLFHYYDKDFNNEADTPDNFQSRRPNTSFCFLDIRSPGLGDTAMYLCATSRDGESWRTEAFFGQGTRLTVV.

The gene calls are TRBV18 and TRBJ2-3; D possibly uses TRBD1 or TRBD2 (5 bases each). The CDR3 runs to 15 residues. Germline V gene lookup returns CDR1 KGHSH and CDR2 LQKENI. V was trimmed by 6 bases and J by 4 bases, leaving 17 bases between them. This CDR3 reads CASSPGTTLADTQYF. DNA for the CDR3: TGTGCCAGCTCTCCCGGGACCACCCTCGCAGATACGCAGTATTTT.

This chain joins TRBV5-1 and TRBJ2-7; D is unclear. Germline CDR1 SGHRS, CDR2 YFSETQ. Trimming left V 2 bases short and J 1 base short, with 16 bases between. This CDR3 is 16 amino acids long. CDR3 sequence: CASSFSDGRFSYEQYF. Here the CDR3 DNA reads TGCGCCAGCAGCTTCTCAGATGGCAGGTTTTCCTACGAGCAGTACTTC. The full variable domain, with the rest looked up from reference TRBV5-1 and TRBJ2-7, is KAGVTQTPRYLIKTRGQQVTLSCSPISGHRSVSWYQQTPGQGLQFLFEYFSETQRNKGNFPGRFSGRQFSNSRSEMNVSTLELGDSALYLCASSFSDGRFSYEQYFGPGTRLTVT.

The chain uses TRBV18 and TRBJ2-3; the D gene is possibly TRBD2 (5 bases). V was pared by 3 bases and J by 8 bases, with 9 bases between. This CDR3 is 12 amino acids long. Germline assignment: CDR1 KGHSH and CDR2 LQKENI. The CDR3 nucleotides are TGTGCCAGCTCACCGGAGGACTTTACGCAGTATTTT. Its protein product is CASSPEDFTQYF.

The rearrangement uses TRBV15 and TRBJ1-5; no reliable D call. Germline assignment: CDR1 LNHNV and CDR2 YYDKDF (reference sequence). CDR3 length: 17 amino acids. Trimming shortened V by 5 bases and J by 6 bases, and 23 bases separated the two germline ends. CDR3 protein: CATSPRDGLRVAQPQHF. The DNA for the CDR3 is TGTGCCACCAGCCCCCGGGATGGTCTTAGGGTGGCTCAGCCCCAGCATTTT.

The chain recombines TRBV30 with TRBJ1-2; D gene uncertain. This CDR3 is built from 12 residues. Germline CDR1 reads GTSNPN; CDR2 reads SVGIG (reference sequence). The V and J ends lost 2 bases and 2 bases respectively, with 6 bases between them. The CDR3 sequence is CAWSPVNYGYTF. The CDR3 DNA follows: TGTGCCTGGAGTCCGGTGAACTATGGCTACACCTTC.

The V gene is TRBV23-1, the J gene TRBJ1-2; D ambiguous. TRBV23-1 is known as an ORF, though its function is uncertain. Trimming removed 2 bases from V and 2 bases from J, with 18 bases in between. CDR3 length: 17 residues. The CDR3 reads CASSQKGGPKINYGYTF. The CDR3 nucleotides are TGCGCCAGCAGTCAAAAAGGAGGACCTAAGATCAACTATGGCTACACCTTC.

The chain links TRBV29-1 to TRBJ2-3; tentative D call: TRBD2 (6 bases). Germline V CDR1 and CDR2: SQVTM, ANQGSEA. This CDR3 has 15 residues. Trimming pared 4 bases from V and 2 bases from J, leaving 16 bases between. The CDR3 DNA follows: TGCAGCGTTGTGACTAGGGATATATCCACAGATACGCAGTATTTT. Translating it yields CSVVTRDISTDTQYF.

The gene calls are TRBV29-1 and TRBJ2-1; D is unclear. CDR1 is SQVTM, CDR2 ANQGSEA, per germline. The V and J ends lost 3 bases and 12 bases respectively, with 6 bases between them. CDR3 size: 9 residues. The CDR3 is CSVDPGQFF. For the CDR3, the DNA is TGCAGCGTTGACCCCGGGCAGTTCTTC.

The chain joins TRBV29-1 to TRBJ1-2; tentatively, D is TRBD1 (5 bases). Trimming cost V 7 bases and J 0 bases, with 15 bases left between them. The CDR3 has 14 residues. The germline gives CDR1 SQVTM, CDR2 ANQGSEA. The CDR3 region is CSGQSGGTNYGYTF. The CDR3 nucleotides are TGCAGCGGCCAATCGGGGGGAACTAACTATGGCTACACCTTC.

The chain recombines TRBV28 with TRBJ2-6; the D is unclear. Deletions cut 6 bases from V and 0 bases from J, with 6 bases between. The germline V gene encodes CDR1 MDHEN and CDR2 SYDVKM. This CDR3 spans 14 amino acids. The CDR3 bases are TGTGCCAGCAGGTTGAGCTCTGGGGCCAACGTCCTGACTTTC. This sequence encodes CASRLSSGANVLTF.

The rearrangement uses TRBV12-3 or TRBV12-4 and TRBJ2-4; unclear D gene. CDR3 length: 16 amino acids. V lost 3 bases to trimming and J lost 1 base, with 13 bases between them. The CDR3 here is CASSFGRELAKNIQYF. CDR3 in DNA: TGTGCCAGCAGTTTTGGCAGAGAGCTTGCCAAAAACATTCAGTACTTC.

V usage is TRBV4-1 and J usage is TRBJ1-4; the match to TRBD1 covers 8 bases. The CDR3 contains 16 residues. In germline, CDR1 is MGHRA, CDR2 YSYEKL. The V and J ends lost 8 bases and 0 bases, in that order; junction bases with no gene match: 8. The CDR3 spells CASEPGQGTTNEKLFF. As DNA, the CDR3 is TGCGCCAGCGAACCTGGACAGGGAACAACTAATGAAAAACTGTTTTTT.

The chain joins TRBV20-1 to TRBJ1-1, with unresolved D. The CDR3 has 13 amino acids. Germline V gene sequence: CDR1 DFQATT, CDR2 SNEGSKA (reference sequence). The V gene lost 2 bases and the J gene lost 5 bases, with 12 bases spanning the gap. CDR3 sequence: CSARSQLKTEAFF. The CDR3 coding sequence is TGCAGTGCTAGAAGTCAGCTTAAGACTGAAGCTTTCTTT.

This chain uses TRBV30 with TRBJ2-5, with D perhaps matching TRBD1 or TRBD2 (5 bases each). V lost 3 bases and J 7 bases, leaving 9 bases between the germline ends. The CDR3 totals 11 residues. Germline-derived CDR1 and CDR2 are GTSNPN and SVGIG (reference sequence). In DNA, the CDR3 is TGTGCCTGGAGAACAGGAGGGACCCAGTACTTC. This encodes CAWRTGGTQYF.

The chain couples TRBV30 to TRBJ1-5; 7 positions match TRBD1. Germline values: CDR1 GTSNPN, CDR2 SVGIG (reference sequence). V shed 3 bases, J shed 4 bases, and the junction held 6 bases outside the gene matches. The CDR3 is made up of 14 amino acids. CDR3 in amino acids: CAWSRDSQNQPQHF. As DNA, the CDR3 is TGTGCCTGGAGCCGGGACAGTCAAAATCAGCCCCAGCATTTT.

This rearrangement joins TRBV20-1 to TRBJ2-3, with D unclear. Germline values: CDR1 DFQATT, CDR2 SNEGSKA (reference sequence). V was pared by 4 bases and J by 1 base, with 12 bases between. This CDR3 has 14 residues. The CDR3 DNA sequence: TGCAGTGCTACGACCCGAAGGGGCACAGATACGCAGTATTTT. Protein: CSATTRRGTDTQYF.

This CDR3 is CSGGGDNQPQHF. The CDR3 region has the DNA TGCAGCGGGGGGGGTGACAATCAGCCCCAGCATTTT. The chain links TRBV29-1 to TRBJ1-5; possibly TRBD1 for D (5 bases). This CDR3 region has 12 residues. V dropped 7 bases and J dropped 3 bases, with 10 bases sitting between them. Germline lookup yields CDR1 SQVTM and CDR2 ANQGSEA. The whole variable domain, remainder taken from reference TRBV29-1 and TRBJ1-5, is SAVISQKPSRDICQRGTSLTIQCQVDSQVTMMFWYRQQPGQSLTLIATANQGSEATYESGFVIDKFPISRPNLTFSTLTVSNMSPEDSSIYLCSGGGDNQPQHFGDGTRLSIL.